The 22 T cell receptor beta chains given below trace back to one sample, sequenced in a study of OX40 agonist ivuxolimab in advanced cancers. Method: immunoSEQ multiplex PCR; TCRdb's copy keeps in-frame clones and lacks some. The table lists 60,000 to 90,000 clones, roughly 87% of them singletons, with approximately 6.2% in the top ten. Sample: CD4+ or CD8+ T cells sorted from blood, taken in a trial of the OX40 agonist ivuxolimab. These receptors all come from an adult with an advanced solid tumor such as melanoma, head and neck, liver or kidney cancer.

The V and J genes are TRBV5-1 and TRBJ2-5; D is possibly TRBD2 (5 bases). Between the trimmed V and J ends, which lost 0 bases and 5 bases, there was a span of 11 bases. Germline V gives CDR1 SGHRS, CDR2 YFSETQ. The CDR3 is made up of 14 amino acids. CDR3 in DNA: TGCGCCAGCAGCTTGGGAGGGCTTCGGGAGACCCAGTACTTC. This sequence encodes CASSLGGLRETQYF.

V usage is TRBV5-1 and J usage is TRBJ2-3, with 12 bases lining up with TRBD1. Germline trimming cut 0 bases from V and 3 bases from J; bases unmatched to any gene: 11. This CDR3 spans 19 amino acids. Germline V lookup: CDR1 SGHRS, CDR2 YFSETQ. The CDR3 protein is CASSLAPTGQGARTDTQYF. In DNA form, the CDR3 reads TGCGCCAGCAGCTTGGCCCCCACGGGACAGGGGGCGCGAACAGATACGCAGTATTTT.

V usage is TRBV7-3 and J usage is TRBJ2-5; possibly TRBD1 for D (5 bases). V gave up 5 bases and J gave up 0 bases, with 10 bases separating them. This CDR3 has 14 amino acids. CDR1 and CDR2 from the germline V gene are SGHTA and FQGTGA. CDR3 amino acids: CASSPMTDQETQYF. CDR3 in DNA: TGTGCCAGCAGCCCCATGACAGACCAAGAGACCCAGTACTTC.

V gene TRBV28 combines with J gene TRBJ2-7; 9 nucleotides match TRBD1. V was pared by 6 bases and J by 6 bases, with 9 bases of the junction left unmatched. The germline gives CDR1 MDHEN, CDR2 SYDVKM. The CDR3 contains 14 residues. The CDR3 nucleotides read TGTGCCAGCAGACCCGGGACAGGGTTCTCCGAGCAGTACTTC. This translates into CASRPGTGFSEQYF.

The genes are TRBV28 and TRBJ2-3, with 11 nucleotides matching TRBD2. The ends lost 5 bases at V and 4 bases at J; junction bases unmatched: 2. CDR1 is MDHEN, CDR2 SYDVKM, per germline. CDR3 length: 14 residues. This chain's CDR3 is CASSLAGGSDTQYF. In DNA, the CDR3 is TGTGCCAGCAGTCTAGCGGGAGGATCAGATACGCAGTATTTT.

The chain links TRBV2 to TRBJ2-3; weak D call: TRBD2 (6 bases). Germline V gene data show CDR1 as SNHLY and CDR2 as FYNNEI. V was trimmed by 7 bases and J by 4 bases, leaving 18 bases between them. The CDR3 has 15 amino acids. CDR3: CASNERGFQADTQYF. DNA for the CDR3: TGTGCCAGCAACGAACGGGGGTTTCAGGCAGATACGCAGTATTTT.

CDR3 coding DNA: TGCGCCAGCAGCCGGACAGGGGACACGGATACGCAGTATTTT. It translates to CASSRTGDTDTQYF. The chain joins TRBV5-1 to TRBJ2-3, with 9 bases fitting TRBD1. J was trimmed by 6 bases and V by 4 bases; bases with no gene match: 6. Germline V gene sequence: CDR1 SGHRS, CDR2 YFSETQ. This CDR3 is 14 amino acids long.

The CDR3 loop is CASSLGRWEAFF. In nucleotides, the CDR3 is TGTGCCAGCAGCTTAGGTCGATGGGAAGCTTTCTTT. The genes are TRBV11-2 and TRBJ1-1, with D uncertain. CDR1 and CDR2 (germline): SGHAT, FQNNGV. The CDR3 runs 12 residues. Trimming took 1 base from V and 8 from J, leaving 8 bases between them.

The chain couples TRBV30 to TRBJ1-3; D unclear. With 4 bases removed from V and 7 bases from J, the gap between germline ends came to 8 bases. CDR3 length: 11 residues. Germline V lookup: CDR1 GTSNPN, CDR2 SVGIG (reference sequence). The CDR3 here is CAWTYLNTIYF. The CDR3 DNA reads as TGTGCCTGGACATACTTGAACACCATATATTTT.

The chain is built from TRBV4-1 and TRBJ2-5; no clear D gene. V lost 1 base and J lost 4, with 4 bases in between. From germline, CDR1 is MGHRA and CDR2 YSYEKL. The CDR3 runs 12 residues. This CDR3 reads CASSQGVETQYF. For the CDR3, the DNA is TGCGCCAGCAGCCAAGGGGTAGAGACCCAGTACTTC.

V usage is TRBV5-3 and J usage is TRBJ2-2, with D perhaps TRBD2 (6 bases). TRBV5-3 is flagged as an ORF with uncertain function. V dropped 3 bases and J dropped 5 bases, with 14 bases sitting between them. CDR3 length: 15 residues. This CDR3 reads CARSSVGDLTGELFF. CDR3 nucleotides: TGTGCCAGAAGCTCAGTGGGGGACTTAACCGGGGAGCTGTTTTTT.

This clone was picked up one time. The chain combines TRBV6-1 with TRBJ1-5; D not resolved. Germline values: CDR1 MNHNS, CDR2 SASEGT. This CDR3 spans 13 amino acids. Trimming stripped 7 bases from V and 2 bases from J, with 9 bases between. The CDR3 here is CASTTEGNQPQHF. The CDR3 DNA sequence: TGTGCCAGCACCACAGAGGGCAATCAGCCCCAGCATTTT.

DNA for the CDR3: TGCGCCAGCAGCTTGGAATTGCGGGGCCCTAACACTGAAGCTTTCTTT. Residues: CASSLELRGPNTEAFF. The V and J genes are TRBV5-1 and TRBJ1-1, with D perhaps TRBD1 (5 bases). The CDR3 is 16 residues long. Germline CDR1 SGHRS, CDR2 YFSETQ. V dropped 0 bases and J dropped 2 bases, with 14 bases sitting between them.

This rearrangement joins TRBV6-6 to TRBJ2-1, with D maybe TRBD2 (5 bases). The V end lost 5 bases, the J end lost 4 bases, and 15 bases lay between the germline ends. The CDR3 has 15 residues. Germline CDR1 reads MNHNY; CDR2 reads SVGAGI (reference sequence). The chain's CDR3 is CASSNGEVGYNEQFF. The CDR3 DNA sequence: TGTGCCAGCAGTAACGGGGAAGTTGGTTACAATGAGCAGTTCTTC.

The V gene is TRBV4-3, the J gene TRBJ1-3; D possibly corresponds to TRBD1 (5 bases). Germline V gene lookup returns CDR1 LGHNA and CDR2 YSLEER. There are 14 residues in the CDR3. Trimming stripped 7 bases from V and 1 base from J, with 11 bases between. The CDR3 loop reads CASTQRGSGNTIYF. The DNA for the CDR3 is TGCGCCAGCACCCAGCGGGGGTCTGGAAACACCATATATTTT.

The chain links TRBV30 to TRBJ2-3, with 7 nucleotides matching TRBD2. CDR1 and CDR2 from the germline V gene are GTSNPN and SVGIG (reference sequence). V was pared by 5 bases and J by 2 bases, with 10 bases of the junction left unmatched. CDR3 length: 15 residues. The CDR3 protein is CAWGRGRKDTDTQYF. The DNA of the CDR3 is TGTGCCTGGGGGCGGGGGAGAAAAGACACAGATACGCAGTATTTT.

This clone came up once. V and J are TRBV7-9 and TRBJ1-4; D ambiguous. V was trimmed by 5 bases and J by 0 bases, leaving 19 bases between them. This CDR3 is 18 amino acids long. Germline-derived CDR1 and CDR2 are SEHNR and FQNEAQ (reference sequence). This chain's CDR3 is CASSRQLASAATNEKLFF. The DNA of the CDR3 is TGTGCCAGCAGCCGACAACTAGCGTCAGCAGCAACTAATGAAAAACTGTTTTTT.

This chain connects TRBV28 to TRBJ2-1; D could derive from TRBD1 or TRBD2 (5 bases each). From germline, CDR1 is MDHEN and CDR2 SYDVKM. Trimming stripped 3 bases from V and 7 bases from J, with 13 bases between. The CDR3 has 14 residues. CDR3 nucleotide sequence: TGTGCCAGCAGTTTTATGGGACGAGGTAATGAGCAGTTCTTC. As protein: CASSFMGRGNEQFF.

This chain connects TRBV5-1 to TRBJ1-1; D possibly corresponds to TRBD1 (5 bases). V was trimmed by 2 bases and J by 5 bases, leaving 13 bases between them. The CDR3 is 14 residues long. Germline CDR1 reads SGHRS; CDR2 reads YFSETQ. The CDR3 sequence: CASSFGGVGTEAFF. The CDR3 DNA sequence: TGCGCCAGCAGCTTTGGGGGTGTGGGAACTGAAGCTTTCTTT.

The chain joins TRBV11-2 to TRBJ1-4, with D hard to call. The CDR3 has 16 amino acids. Germline-derived CDR1 and CDR2 are SGHAT and FQNNGV. Between the trimmed V and J ends, which lost 1 base and 2 bases, there was a span of 11 bases. The CDR3 nucleotides read TGTGCCAGCAGCTTAGGGGCAGGCTGGACTAATGAAAAACTGTTTTTT. This gives the protein CASSLGAGWTNEKLFF.

The chain recombines TRBV6-1 with TRBJ2-7; TRBD1 matches at 7 bases. After removal of 3 bases from V and 0 bases from J, the junction contained 5 bases not matched to a gene. The CDR3 loop spans 15 amino acids. The germline gives CDR1 MNHNS, CDR2 SASEGT. The CDR3 sequence: CASSETYRGSYEQYF. CDR3 bases: TGTGCCAGCAGTGAGACCTACAGGGGCTCCTACGAGCAGTACTTC.

This clone was observed a single time. CDR3 nucleotide sequence: TGTGCAGCCGCAGGGGGGGGAGAGACCCAGTACTTC. As protein: CAAAGGGETQYF. The chain is built from TRBV5-4 and TRBJ2-5; either TRBD1 or TRBD2 may fit D (7 bases each). The CDR3 consists of 12 residues. The germline V gene encodes CDR1 SGHNT and CDR2 YYREEE (reference sequence).